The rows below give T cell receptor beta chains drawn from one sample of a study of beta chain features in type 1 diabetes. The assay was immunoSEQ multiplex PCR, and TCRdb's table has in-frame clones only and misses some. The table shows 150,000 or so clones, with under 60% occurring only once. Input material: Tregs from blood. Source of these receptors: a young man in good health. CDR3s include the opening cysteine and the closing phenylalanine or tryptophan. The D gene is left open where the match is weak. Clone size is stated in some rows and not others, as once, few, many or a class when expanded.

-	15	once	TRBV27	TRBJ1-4	TGTGCCAGCCGAGCCCTAGGAGCAACTAATGAAAAACTGTTTTTT	CASRALGATNEKLFF
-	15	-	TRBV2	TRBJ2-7	TGTGCCAGCAGTCCCTCCGGGATCGTCAGCTACGAGCAGTACTTC	CASSPSGIVSYEQYF
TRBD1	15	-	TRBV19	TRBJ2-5	TGTGCCAGTAGTATGGGGACAGGGGGTCGAGAGACCCAGTACTTC	CASSMGTGGRETQYF
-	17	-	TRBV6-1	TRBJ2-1	TGTGCCAGCAGTGGGGGTTTAAGGGGCCGTTACTACAATGAGCAGTTCTTC	CASSGGLRGRYYNEQFF
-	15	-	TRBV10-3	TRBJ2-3	TGTGCCATCAGTGAGTCGATGCGGATCACAGATACGCAGTATTTT	CAISESMRITDTQYF
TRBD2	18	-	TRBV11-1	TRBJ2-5	TGTGCCAGCAGCCTCGGGACTAGCGGGAGACTCCCCCAAGAGACCCAGTACTTC	CASSLGTSGRLPQETQYF
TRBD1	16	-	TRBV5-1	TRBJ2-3	TGCGCCAGCAGCTTCGGGACAGGGGGAGAGGCAGATACGCAGTATTTT	CASSFGTGGEADTQYF
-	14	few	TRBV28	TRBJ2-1	TGTGCCAGCATAGGGGTTGGTACCTACAATGAGCAGTTCTTC	CASIGVGTYNEQFF
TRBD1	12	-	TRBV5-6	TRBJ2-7	TGTGCCAGCAGCAGGACAGGGTTCGAGCAGTACTTC	CASSRTGFEQYF
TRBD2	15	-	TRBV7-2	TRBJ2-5	TGTGCCAGCAGATCGACTAGCGGGAGGGGGGAGACCCAGTACTTC	CASRSTSGRGETQYF
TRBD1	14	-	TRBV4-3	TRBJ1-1	TGCGCCAGCAGCAAAAGGACAGGGAACACTGAAGCTTTCTTT	CASSKRTGNTEAFF
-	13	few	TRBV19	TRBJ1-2	TGTGCCAGTAGTATCGGCAGGCCTGGCGGCTACACCTTC	CASSIGRPGGYTF
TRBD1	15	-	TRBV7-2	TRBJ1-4	TGTGCCAGCAGCCCGATGGACAGGGGAGGTGAAAAACTGTTTTTT	CASSPMDRGGEKLFF
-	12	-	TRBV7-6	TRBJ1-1	TGTGCCAGCAGCCGTCTGGAGGCTGGGGCTTTCTTT	CASSRLEAGAFF
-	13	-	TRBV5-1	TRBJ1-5	TGCGCCAGCAGCCTGGGCCGAGATCAGCCCCAGCATTTT	CASSLGRDQPQHF
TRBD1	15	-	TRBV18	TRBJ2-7	TGTGCCAGCTCACCCGGACAGGGAAGCTCCTACGAGCAGTACTTC	CASSPGQGSSYEQYF
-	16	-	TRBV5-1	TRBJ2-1	TGCGCCAGCAGCTTGGAGGGGGGGCTCTCCTACAATGAGCAGTTCTTC	CASSLEGGLSYNEQFF
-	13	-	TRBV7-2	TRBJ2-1	TGTGCCAGCAGCTTCGACAGGAGGAATGAGCAGTTCTTC	CASSFDRRNEQFF
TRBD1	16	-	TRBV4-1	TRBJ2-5	TGCGCCAGCAGCCAGCCACACAGGGGTCCCCAAGAGACCCAGTACTTC	CASSQPHRGPQETQYF
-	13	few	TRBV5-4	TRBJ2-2	TGTGCCAGCAGCTTGCTGTACACCGGGGAGCTGTTTTTT	CASSLLYTGELFF
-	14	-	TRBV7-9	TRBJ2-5	TGTGCCAGCAGCGGGGGGATACCTGGGGAGACCCAGTACTTC	CASSGGIPGETQYF
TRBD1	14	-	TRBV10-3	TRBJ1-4	TGTGCCATCAGGGGGACAGGGGACAATGAAAAACTGTTTTTT	CAIRGTGDNEKLFF
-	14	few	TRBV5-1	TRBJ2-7	TGCGCCAGCAGCTTGGATTGGGGCGCCTACGAGCAGTACTTC	CASSLDWGAYEQYF
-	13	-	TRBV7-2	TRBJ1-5	TGTGCCAGCAGCTTAGAATCGCGGCAGCCCCAGCATTTT	CASSLESRQPQHF
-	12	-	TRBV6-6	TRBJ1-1	TGTGCCAGCAGTTTTGACAGTACTGAAGCTTTCTTT	CASSFDSTEAFF
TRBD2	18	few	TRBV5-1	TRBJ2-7	TGCGCCAGCCGTTCGTCCGGGACTAGCGGGTTAAGTCCCTACGAGCAGTACTTC	CASRSSGTSGLSPYEQYF
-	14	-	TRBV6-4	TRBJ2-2	TGTGCCAGCAGATGGACAGCGAACACCGGGGAGCTGTTTTTT	CASRWTANTGELFF
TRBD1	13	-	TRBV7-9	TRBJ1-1	TGTGCCAGCAGCTCTCTACAGGGGAGCGGAGCTTTCTTT	CASSSLQGSGAFF
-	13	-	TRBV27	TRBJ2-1	TGTGCCAGCAGTTCCTTGGGCCACAATGAGCAGTTCTTC	CASSSLGHNEQFF
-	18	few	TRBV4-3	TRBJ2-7	TGCGCCAGCAGCCAAGACCAGGGAGGAGGCAGGGGGAGCTACGAGCAGTACTTC	CASSQDQGGGRGSYEQYF
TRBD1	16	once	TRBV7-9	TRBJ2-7	TGTGCCAGCAGCTCGGAGGACTGGGACAGGGGTTACGAGCAGTACTTC	CASSSEDWDRGYEQYF
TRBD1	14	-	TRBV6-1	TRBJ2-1	TGTGCCAGCAGGACGGGACAGTTAAACAATGAGCAGTTCTTC	CASRTGQLNNEQFF
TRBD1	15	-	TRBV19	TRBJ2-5	TGTGCCAGTAGTACAGGACAGGGGGCAAGACGGACCCAGTACTTC	CASSTGQGARRTQYF
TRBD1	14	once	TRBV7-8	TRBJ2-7	TGTGCCAGCAGCTTAGATGCAGGGGGCTACGAGCAGTACTTC	CASSLDAGGYEQYF
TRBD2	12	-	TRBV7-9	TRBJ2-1	TGTGCCAGCAGTATGGGACTAGCCGTCCCGTTCTTC	CASSMGLAVPFF